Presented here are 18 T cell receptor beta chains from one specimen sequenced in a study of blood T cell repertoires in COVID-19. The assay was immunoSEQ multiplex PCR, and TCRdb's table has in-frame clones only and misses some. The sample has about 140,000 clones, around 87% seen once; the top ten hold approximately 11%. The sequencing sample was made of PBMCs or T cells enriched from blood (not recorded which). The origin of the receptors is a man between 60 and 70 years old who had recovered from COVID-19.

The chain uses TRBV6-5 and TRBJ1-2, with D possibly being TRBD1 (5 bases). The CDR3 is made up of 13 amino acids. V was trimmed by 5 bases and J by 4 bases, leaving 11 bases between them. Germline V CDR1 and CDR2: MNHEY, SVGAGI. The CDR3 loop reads CASSLREGYGYTF. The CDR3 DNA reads TGTGCCAGCAGTCTCAGGGAGGGCTATGGCTACACCTTC.

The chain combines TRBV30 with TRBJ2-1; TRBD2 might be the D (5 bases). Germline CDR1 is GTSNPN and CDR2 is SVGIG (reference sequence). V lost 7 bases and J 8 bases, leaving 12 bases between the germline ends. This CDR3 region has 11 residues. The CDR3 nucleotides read TGTGCCTTCAGGACTGCGGATGAGCAGTTCTTC. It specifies CAFRTADEQFF. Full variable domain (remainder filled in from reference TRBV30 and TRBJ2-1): SQTIHQWPATLVQPVGSPLSLECTVEGTSNPNLYWYRQAAGRGLQLLFYSVGIGQISSEVPQNLSASRPQDRQFILSSKKLLLSDSGFYLCAFRTADEQFFGPGTRLTVL.

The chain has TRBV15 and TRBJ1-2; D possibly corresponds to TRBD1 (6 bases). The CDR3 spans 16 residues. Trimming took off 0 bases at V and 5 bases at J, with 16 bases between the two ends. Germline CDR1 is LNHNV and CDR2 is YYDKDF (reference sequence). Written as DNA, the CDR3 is TGTGCCACCAGCAGAGATAAATTGGACAGCGGATATGGCTACACCTTC. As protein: CATSRDKLDSGYGYTF.

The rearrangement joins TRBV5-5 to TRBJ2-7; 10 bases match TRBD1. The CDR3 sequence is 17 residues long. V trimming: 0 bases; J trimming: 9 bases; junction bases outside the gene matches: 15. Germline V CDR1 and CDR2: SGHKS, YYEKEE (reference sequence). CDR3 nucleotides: TGTGCCAGCAGCTTGGTGTTTGGTGGACAGGGGGTATTGGGGCAGTACTTC. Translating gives CASSLVFGGQGVLGQYF.

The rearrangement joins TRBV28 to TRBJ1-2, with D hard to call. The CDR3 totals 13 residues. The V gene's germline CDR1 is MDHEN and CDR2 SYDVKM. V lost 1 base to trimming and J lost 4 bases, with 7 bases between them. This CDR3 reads CASSLSGSYGYTF. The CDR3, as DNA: TGTGCCAGCAGTTTATCCGGGAGCTATGGCTACACCTTC.

CDR3 DNA sequence: TGCGCCAGCAGCTTGGTTCTAGGTTCACCCCTCCACTTT. Residues: CASSLVLGSPLHF. The rearrangement joins TRBV5-1 to TRBJ1-6, with D unclear. Trimming left V 0 bases short and J 9 bases short, with 7 bases between. The germline gives CDR1 SGHRS, CDR2 YFSETQ. The CDR3 totals 13 residues. The full variable domain, its missing parts supplied by reference TRBV5-1 and TRBJ1-6, is KAGVTQTPRYLIKTRGQQVTLSCSPISGHRSVSWYQQTPGQGLQFLFEYFSETQRNKGNFPGRFSGRQFSNSRSEMNVSTLELGDSALYLCASSLVLGSPLHFGNGTRLTVT.

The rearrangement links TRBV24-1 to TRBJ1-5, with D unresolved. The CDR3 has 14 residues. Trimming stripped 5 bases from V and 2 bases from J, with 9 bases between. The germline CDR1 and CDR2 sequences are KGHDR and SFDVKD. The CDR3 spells CATSVSGRNQPQHF. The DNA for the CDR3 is TGTGCCACCAGTGTCTCTGGCCGCAATCAGCCCCAGCATTTT.

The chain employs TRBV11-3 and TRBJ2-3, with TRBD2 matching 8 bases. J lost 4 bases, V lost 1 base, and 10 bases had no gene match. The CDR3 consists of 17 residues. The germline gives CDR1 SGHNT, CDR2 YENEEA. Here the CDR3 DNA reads TGTGCCAGCAGCTTAGGAAGGAGCAGCGGGGGCGCAGATACGCAGTATTTT. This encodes CASSLGRSSGGADTQYF.

CDR3 region: CASSIVPFPGNTIYF. The CDR3 DNA is TGTGCCAGTAGTATAGTTCCATTTCCTGGAAACACCATATATTTT. V usage is TRBV19 and J usage is TRBJ1-3; no reliable D call. Germline lookup yields CDR1 LNHDA and CDR2 SQIVND (reference sequence). Trimming cost V 1 base and J 2 bases, with 9 bases left between them. The CDR3 length is 15 residues.

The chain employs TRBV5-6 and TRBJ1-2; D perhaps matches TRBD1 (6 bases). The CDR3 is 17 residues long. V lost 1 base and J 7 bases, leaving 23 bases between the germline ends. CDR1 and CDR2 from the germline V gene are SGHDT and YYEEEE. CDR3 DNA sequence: TGTGCCAGCAGCTTGTTTCCGGGGGGCGACTTCTCTCTTGGCTACACCTTC. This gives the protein CASSLFPGGDFSLGYTF. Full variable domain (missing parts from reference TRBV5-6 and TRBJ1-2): DAGVTQSPTHLIKTRGQQVTLRCSPKSGHDTVSWYQQALGQGPQFIFQYYEEEERQRGNFPDRFSGHQFPNYSSELNVNALLLGDSALYLCASSLFPGGDFSLGYTFGSGTRLTVV.

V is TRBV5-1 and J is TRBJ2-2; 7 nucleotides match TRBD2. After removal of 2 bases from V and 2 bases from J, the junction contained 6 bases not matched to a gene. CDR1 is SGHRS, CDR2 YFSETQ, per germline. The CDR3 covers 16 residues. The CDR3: CASSFLAADNTGELFF. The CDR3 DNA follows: TGCGCCAGCAGCTTTCTAGCGGCCGACAACACCGGGGAGCTGTTTTTT. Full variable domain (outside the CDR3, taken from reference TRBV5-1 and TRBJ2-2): KAGVTQTPRYLIKTRGQQVTLSCSPISGHRSVSWYQQTPGQGLQFLFEYFSETQRNKGNFPGRFSGRQFSNSRSEMNVSTLELGDSALYLCASSFLAADNTGELFFGEGSRLTVL.

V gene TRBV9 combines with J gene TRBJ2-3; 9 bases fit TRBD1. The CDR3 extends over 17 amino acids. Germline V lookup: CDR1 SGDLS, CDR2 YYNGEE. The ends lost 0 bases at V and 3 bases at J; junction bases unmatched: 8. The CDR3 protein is CASSVGLGGQGTDTQYF. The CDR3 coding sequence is TGTGCCAGCAGCGTAGGGTTGGGGGGACAGGGTACAGATACGCAGTATTTT.

In nucleotides, the CDR3 is TGTGCCAGTTCGCGGGTGGGGACAGTCCGGCAAGAGACCCAGTACTTC. Amino acid sequence: CASSRVGTVRQETQYF. J is TRBJ2-5 and V is TRBV19, with 7 bases aligning to TRBD1. Per germline, CDR1 LNHDA and CDR2 SQIVND (reference sequence). The V segment lost 8 bases and the J segment 2 bases; nucleotides outside the gene matches: 14. The CDR3 has 16 amino acids.

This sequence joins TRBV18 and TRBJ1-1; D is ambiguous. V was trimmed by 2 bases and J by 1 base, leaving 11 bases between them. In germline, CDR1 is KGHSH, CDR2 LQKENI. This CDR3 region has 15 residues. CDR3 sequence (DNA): TGTGCCAGCTCACCAAGTACAGTCACGAACACTGAAGCTTTCTTT. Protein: CASSPSTVTNTEAFF.

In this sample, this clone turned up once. The CDR3 region has the DNA TGTGCCAGCAGTGGGGACAGGAACACTGAAGCTTTCTTT. It yields the protein CASSGDRNTEAFF. The chain couples TRBV2 to TRBJ1-1, with TRBD1 matching over 7 bases. The CDR3 sequence is 13 residues long. With 4 bases clipped from V and 1 base from J, the junction kept 0 bases outside the gene matches. Germline CDR1 reads SNHLY; CDR2 reads FYNNEI.

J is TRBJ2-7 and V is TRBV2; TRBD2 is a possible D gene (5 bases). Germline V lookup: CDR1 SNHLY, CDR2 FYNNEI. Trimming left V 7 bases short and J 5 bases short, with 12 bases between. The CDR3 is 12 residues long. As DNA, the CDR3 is TGTGCCAGCATCTCGTCAGCGGACGAGCAGTACTTC. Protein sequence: CASISSADEQYF. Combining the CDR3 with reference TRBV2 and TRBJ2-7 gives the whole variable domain EPEVTQTPSHQVTQMGQEVILRCVPISNHLYFYWYRQILGQKVEFLVSFYNNEISEKSEIFDDQFSVERPDGSNFTLKIRSTKLEDSAMYFCASISSADEQYFGPGTRLTVT.

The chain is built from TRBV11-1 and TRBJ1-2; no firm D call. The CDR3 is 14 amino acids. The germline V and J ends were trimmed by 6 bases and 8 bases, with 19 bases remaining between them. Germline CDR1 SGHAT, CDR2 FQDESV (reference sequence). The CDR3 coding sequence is TGTGCCAGCAGACCCGGGCCCGACTCGGGGGGCTACACCTTC. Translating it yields CASRPGPDSGGYTF.

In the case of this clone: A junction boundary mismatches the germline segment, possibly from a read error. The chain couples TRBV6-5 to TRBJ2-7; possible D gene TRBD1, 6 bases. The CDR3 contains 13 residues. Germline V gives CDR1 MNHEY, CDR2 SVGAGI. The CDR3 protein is CASGPTGSYGQYF. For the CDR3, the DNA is TGTGCCAGCGGTCCGACAGGCTCCTACGGGCAGTACTTC.